Each of the 18 T cell receptor beta chains below was sequenced from the same sample in a study of cytomegalovirus exposure and HLA in healthy donors. PCR was performed using 60 Vbeta and 13 Jbeta primers. Measured with immunoSEQ multiplex PCR; TCRdb has only the in-frame clones, and not every one. This table has approximately 140,000 clones, approximately 78% appearing once. Sequencing used PBMCs. The receptors derive from a man between 18 and 35 years old in good health and CMV-seropositive.

The J gene is TRBJ2-1, the V gene TRBV5-1; 7 bases align to TRBD2. CDR3 length: 15 amino acids. The J segment lost 3 bases and the V segment lost 0 bases, leaving 3 bases of the junction unmatched. Germline V gene lookup returns CDR1 SGHRS and CDR2 YFSETQ. The CDR3 nucleotides read TGCGCCAGCAGCTTGGGGGGAGGGTACTACAATGAGCAGTTCTTC. Translating it yields CASSLGGGYYNEQFF.

The chain has TRBV7-6 and TRBJ2-1; weak D call: TRBD2 (5 bases). Germline CDR1 reads SGHVS; CDR2 reads FNYEAQ. The CDR3 has 15 amino acids. V was cut by 1 base and J by 6 bases, with 13 bases left in between. Written as DNA, the CDR3 is TGTGCCAGCAGCTTAGAGGGAGTAACTTTCAATGAGCAGTTCTTC. Its translation: CASSLEGVTFNEQFF.

The chain employs TRBV14 and TRBJ2-7; TRBD1 matches at 9 bases. The CDR3 loop spans 16 amino acids. V lost 2 bases to trimming and J lost 7 bases; unmatched junction nucleotides: 12. Germline lookup yields CDR1 SGHDN and CDR2 FVKESK. CDR3 region: CASSQNSGQGRWEQYF. CDR3 DNA: TGTGCCAGCAGCCAAAACTCTGGACAGGGGCGGTGGGAGCAGTACTTC.

This chain joins TRBV19 and TRBJ2-2; 7 bases agree with TRBD2. Germline V lookup: CDR1 LNHDA, CDR2 SQIVND (reference sequence). The CDR3 loop spans 15 amino acids. V was pared by 4 bases and J by 7 bases, with 9 bases of the junction left unmatched. The CDR3 is CASSSGGSPNGELFF. The CDR3 coding sequence is TGTGCCAGTAGTAGCGGCGGGAGTCCGAACGGGGAGCTGTTTTTT.

This clone was observed a handful of times. The chain uses TRBV30 and TRBJ2-2, with a tentative D call TRBD2 (5 bases). Germline V gene sequence: CDR1 GTSNPN, CDR2 SVGIG (reference sequence). The ends were cut back, 8 bases at V and 5 bases at J, with 15 bases in the middle. The CDR3 extends over 13 amino acids. The CDR3 nucleotides read TGTGCCGCCAAAGGGCCGGGGACCGGGGAGCTGTTTTTT. Translating gives CAAKGPGTGELFF.

This clone showed up just once. V is TRBV11-2 and J is TRBJ2-5; D may be TRBD2 (6 bases). Germline lookup yields CDR1 SGHAT and CDR2 FQNNGV. This CDR3 comprises 13 residues. V was pared by 8 bases and J by 3 bases, with 13 bases between. The DNA of the CDR3 is TGTGCCAGCGCCCGCGGGGTGGAAGAGACCCAGTACTTC. Translating gives CASARGVEETQYF.

There are a few counts of this clone. The chain uses TRBV28 and TRBJ2-7; 7 bases agree with TRBD1. Germline loops: CDR1 MDHEN, CDR2 SYDVKM. The CDR3 runs to 16 residues. V dropped 5 bases and J dropped 3; count of bases not matched to a gene: 13. CDR3 residues: CASSPYSGGPGYEQYF. CDR3 coding DNA: TGTGCCAGCAGTCCCTATTCAGGGGGTCCCGGCTACGAGCAGTACTTC. The whole variable domain, filled in from reference TRBV28 and TRBJ2-7, reads DVKVTQSSRYLVKRTGEKVFLECVQDMDHENMFWYRQDPGLGLRLIYFSYDVKMKEKGDIPEGYSVSREKKERFSLILESASTNQTSMYLCASSPYSGGPGYEQYFGPGTRLTVT.

The rearrangement links TRBV4-1 to TRBJ1-5; D perhaps matches TRBD1 (6 bases). There are 16 residues in the CDR3. Germline V CDR1 and CDR2: MGHRA, YSYEKL. V gave up 4 bases and J gave up 2 bases, with 15 bases separating them. The CDR3 coding sequence is TGCGCCAGCAGCCCGGGGTGGACAGTACGCAATCAGCCCCAGCATTTT. It encodes CASSPGWTVRNQPQHF.

This chain joins TRBV9 and TRBJ2-1; TRBD1 aligns across 8 bases. The length of the CDR3 is 15 residues. The V segment lost 0 bases and the J segment 8 bases; nucleotides outside the gene matches: 7. Per the germline V gene, CDR1 is SGDLS and CDR2 is YYNGEE. CDR3: CASSVGTGQRDEQFF. The CDR3 nucleotides read TGTGCCAGCAGCGTAGGGACAGGGCAGAGAGATGAGCAGTTCTTC.

This sequence joins TRBV4-1 and TRBJ2-7, with 9 bases fitting TRBD1. The V gene end was trimmed by 3 bases and the J gene end by 4 bases; junction bases not matched to a gene: 4. CDR1 and CDR2 from the germline V gene are MGHRA and YSYEKL. The CDR3 totals 14 residues. The CDR3 loop reads CASSHPGQGYEQYF. CDR3 sequence (DNA): TGCGCCAGCAGCCACCCCGGACAGGGGTACGAGCAGTACTTC.

This rearrangement joins TRBV19 to TRBJ1-1, with 7 positions matching TRBD1. CDR1 and CDR2 (germline): LNHDA, SQIVND (reference sequence). CDR3 size: 15 residues. After removal of 8 bases from V and 3 bases from J, the junction contained 12 bases not matched to a gene. The CDR3 here is CASATGVVGYTEAFF. The CDR3 nucleotides are TGTGCCAGTGCTACAGGGGTTGTTGGGTACACTGAAGCTTTCTTT.

The gene calls are TRBV6-1 and TRBJ2-5; 10 positions agree with TRBD1. Unmatched junction bases numbered 10, after V lost 7 bases and J lost 5 bases. Germline CDR1 is MNHNS and CDR2 is SASEGT. The CDR3 covers 15 residues. The CDR3 loop is CASNDQTGGAETQYF. CDR3 sequence (DNA): TGTGCCAGCAACGACCAGACAGGGGGCGCGGAGACCCAGTACTTC.

This chain connects TRBV5-1 to TRBJ2-7; 11 positions match TRBD1. CDR3 length equals 17 residues. Germline values: CDR1 SGHRS, CDR2 YFSETQ. After removal of 0 bases from V and 3 bases from J, the junction contained 8 bases not matched to a gene. The CDR3 sequence: CASSLALGTGGVYEQYF. In nucleotides, the CDR3 is TGCGCCAGCAGCTTGGCTTTAGGGACAGGGGGTGTCTACGAGCAGTACTTC.

Only a few counts were recorded for this clone. This chain links TRBV5-1 with TRBJ2-7, with D uncertain. In germline, CDR1 is SGHRS, CDR2 YFSETQ. The length of the CDR3 is 14 residues. V lost 3 bases to trimming and J lost 2 bases, with 12 bases between them. The DNA for the CDR3 is TGCGCCAGCAGCTCTGAGCATTCGCCCTACGAGCAGTACTTC. It is translated as CASSSEHSPYEQYF.

This clone was found once. The V gene is TRBV10-3, the J gene TRBJ1-5; 8 bases match TRBD1. Looked up from germline, CDR1 is ENHRY and CDR2 is SYGVKD. This CDR3 has 15 residues. The V and J ends lost 0 bases and 2 bases, in that order; junction bases with no gene match: 0. The CDR3 sequence: CAISESDRGNQPQHF. CDR3 DNA: TGTGCCATCAGTGAGTCGGACAGGGGCAATCAGCCCCAGCATTTT.

The chain joins TRBV7-9 to TRBJ2-2; 8 bases align to TRBD1. This CDR3 is 15 amino acids long. With V trimmed by 5 bases and J by 5 bases, 7 bases remained unmatched. Per germline, CDR1 SEHNR and CDR2 FQNEAQ (reference sequence). The CDR3 spells CASSTDRGRTGELFF. CDR3 coding DNA: TGTGCCAGCAGCACCGACAGGGGAAGAACCGGGGAGCTGTTTTTT.

The chain is built from TRBV6-4 and TRBJ2-3, with 15 positions matching TRBD2. This CDR3 has 17 amino acids. Germline-derived CDR1 and CDR2 are MRHNA and SNTAGT. With V trimmed by 7 bases and J by 6 bases, 11 bases remained unmatched. For the CDR3, the DNA is TGTGCCAGCACCCCCGGGGGACTAGCGGGAGGAGGGGATACGCAGTATTTT. Encoded protein: CASTPGGLAGGGDTQYF.

This chain links TRBV5-1 with TRBJ2-1; D remains unclear. Germline V gene data show CDR1 as SGHRS and CDR2 as YFSETQ. This CDR3 comprises 15 residues. Trimming took 0 bases from V and 8 from J, leaving 15 bases between them. In nucleotides, the CDR3 is TGCGCCAGCAGCTTGGGTCGCTCCCTGGGCGATGAGCAGTTCTTC. This codes for CASSLGRSLGDEQFF.